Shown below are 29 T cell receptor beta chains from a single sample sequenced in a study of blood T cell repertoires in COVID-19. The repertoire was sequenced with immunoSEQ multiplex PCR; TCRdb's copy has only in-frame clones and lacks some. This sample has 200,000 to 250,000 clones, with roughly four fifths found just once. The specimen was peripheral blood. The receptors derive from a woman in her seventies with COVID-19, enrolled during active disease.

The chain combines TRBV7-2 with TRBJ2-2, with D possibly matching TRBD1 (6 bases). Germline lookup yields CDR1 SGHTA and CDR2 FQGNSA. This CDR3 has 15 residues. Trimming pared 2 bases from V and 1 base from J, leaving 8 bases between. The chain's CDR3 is CASSLPRGNTGELFF. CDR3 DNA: TGTGCCAGCAGCTTACCCAGGGGGAACACCGGGGAGCTGTTTTTT.

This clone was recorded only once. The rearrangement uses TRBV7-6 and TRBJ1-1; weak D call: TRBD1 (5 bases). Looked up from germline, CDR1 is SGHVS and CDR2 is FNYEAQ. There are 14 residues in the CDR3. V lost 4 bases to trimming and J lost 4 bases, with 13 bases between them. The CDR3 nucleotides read TGTGCCAGCAGCTATCCTGGGGCTTCCACTGAAGCTTTCTTT. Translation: CASSYPGASTEAFF.

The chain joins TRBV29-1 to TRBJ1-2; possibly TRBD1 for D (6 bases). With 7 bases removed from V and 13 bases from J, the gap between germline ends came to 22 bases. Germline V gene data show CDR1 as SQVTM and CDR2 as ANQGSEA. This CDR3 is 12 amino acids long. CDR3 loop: CSAQRATGLRTF. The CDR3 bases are TGCAGCGCTCAAAGGGCTACAGGGCTCCGCACCTTC.

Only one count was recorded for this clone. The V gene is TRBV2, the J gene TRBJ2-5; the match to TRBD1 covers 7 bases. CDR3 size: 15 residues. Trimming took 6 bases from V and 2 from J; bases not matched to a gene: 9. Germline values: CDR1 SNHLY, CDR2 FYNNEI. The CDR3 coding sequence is TGTGCCAGCAGCAAGGGACAGATATCACAAGAGACCCAGTACTTC. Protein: CASSKGQISQETQYF.

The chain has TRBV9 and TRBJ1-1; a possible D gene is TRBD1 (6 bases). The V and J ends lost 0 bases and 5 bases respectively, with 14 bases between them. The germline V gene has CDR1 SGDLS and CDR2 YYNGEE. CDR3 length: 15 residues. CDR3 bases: TGTGCCAGCAGCGTAGGACAGGTAGACGGTACTGAAGCTTTCTTT. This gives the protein CASSVGQVDGTEAFF.

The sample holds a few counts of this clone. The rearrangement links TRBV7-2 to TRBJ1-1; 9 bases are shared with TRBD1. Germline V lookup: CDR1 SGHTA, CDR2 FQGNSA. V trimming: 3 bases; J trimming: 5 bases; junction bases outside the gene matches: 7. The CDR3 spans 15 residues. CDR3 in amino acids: CASSFYTGGGTEAFF. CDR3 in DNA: TGTGCCAGCAGCTTCTATACAGGGGGCGGGACTGAAGCTTTCTTT. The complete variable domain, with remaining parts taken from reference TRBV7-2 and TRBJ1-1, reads GAGVSQSPSNKVTEKGKDVELRCDPISGHTALYWYRQSLGQGLEFLIYFQGNSAPDKSGLPSDRFSAERTGGSVSTLTIQRTQQEDSAVYLCASSFYTGGGTEAFFGQGTRLTVV.

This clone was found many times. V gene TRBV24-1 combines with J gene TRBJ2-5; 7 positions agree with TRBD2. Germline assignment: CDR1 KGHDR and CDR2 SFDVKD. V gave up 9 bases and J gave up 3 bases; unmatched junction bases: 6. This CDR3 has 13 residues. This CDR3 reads CATSYAGEETQYF. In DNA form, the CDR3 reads TGTGCCACCTCTTACGCGGGAGAAGAGACCCAGTACTTC.

CDR3 sequence (DNA): TGTGCCAGCTCAAGACAGGGACTAGCGGTGAACAATGAGCAGTTCTTC. This encodes CASSRQGLAVNNEQFF. The gene calls are TRBV18 and TRBJ2-1; 11 nucleotides line up with TRBD2. V trimming: 5 bases; J trimming: 5 bases; junction bases outside the gene matches: 8. The CDR3 consists of 16 residues. CDR1 KGHSH and CDR2 LQKENI come from the germline V gene.

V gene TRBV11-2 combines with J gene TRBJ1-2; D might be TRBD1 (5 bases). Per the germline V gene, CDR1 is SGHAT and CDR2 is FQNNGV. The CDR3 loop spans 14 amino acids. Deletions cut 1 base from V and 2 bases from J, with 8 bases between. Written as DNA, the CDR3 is TGTGCCAGCAGCTTAGGGTCAGGGAACTATGGCTACACCTTC. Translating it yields CASSLGSGNYGYTF. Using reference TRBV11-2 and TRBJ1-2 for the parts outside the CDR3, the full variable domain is EAGVAQSPRYKIIEKRQSVAFWCNPISGHATLYWYQQILGQGPKLLIQFQNNGVVDDSQLPKDRFSAERLKGVDSTLKIQPAKLEDSAVYLCASSLGSGNYGYTFGSGTRLTVV.

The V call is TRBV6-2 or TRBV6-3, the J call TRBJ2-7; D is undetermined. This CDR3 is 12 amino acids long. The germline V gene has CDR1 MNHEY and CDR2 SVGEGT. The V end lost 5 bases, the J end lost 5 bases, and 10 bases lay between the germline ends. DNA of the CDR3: TGTGCCAGCAGTGGCAGGTTCCACGAGCAGTACTTC. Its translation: CASSGRFHEQYF.

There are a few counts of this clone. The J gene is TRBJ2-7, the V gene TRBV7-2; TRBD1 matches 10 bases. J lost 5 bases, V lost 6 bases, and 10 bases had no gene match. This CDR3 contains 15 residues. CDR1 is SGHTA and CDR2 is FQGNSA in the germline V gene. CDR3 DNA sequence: TGTGCCAGCAGTCTAGGGGGACAGGGGTACCACGAGCAGTACTTC. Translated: CASSLGGQGYHEQYF.

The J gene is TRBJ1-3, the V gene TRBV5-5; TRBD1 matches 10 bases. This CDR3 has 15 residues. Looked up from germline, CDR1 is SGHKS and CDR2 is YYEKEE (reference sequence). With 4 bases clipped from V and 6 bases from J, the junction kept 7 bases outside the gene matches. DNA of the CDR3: TGTGCCAGCAGCCTCCAGGGGACAGGGGAAAACACCATATATTTT. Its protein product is CASSLQGTGENTIYF.

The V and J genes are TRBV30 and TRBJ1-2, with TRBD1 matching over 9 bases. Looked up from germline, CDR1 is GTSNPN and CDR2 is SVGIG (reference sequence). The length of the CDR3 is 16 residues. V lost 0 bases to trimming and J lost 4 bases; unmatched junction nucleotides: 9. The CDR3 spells CAWSVLRDRASYGYTF. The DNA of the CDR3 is TGTGCCTGGAGTGTGCTAAGGGACAGGGCAAGCTATGGCTACACCTTC.

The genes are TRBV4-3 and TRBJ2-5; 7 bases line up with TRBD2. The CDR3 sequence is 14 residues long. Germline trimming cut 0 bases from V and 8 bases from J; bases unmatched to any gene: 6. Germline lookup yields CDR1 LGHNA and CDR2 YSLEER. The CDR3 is CASSQDYQTSTQYF. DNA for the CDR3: TGCGCCAGCAGCCAAGATTACCAGACTAGCACCCAGTACTTC.

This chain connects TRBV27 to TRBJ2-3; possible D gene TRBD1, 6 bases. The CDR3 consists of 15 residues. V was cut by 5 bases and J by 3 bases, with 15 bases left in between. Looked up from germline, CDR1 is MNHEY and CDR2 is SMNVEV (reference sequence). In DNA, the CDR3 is TGTGCCAGCAGTCCGCCGGGACACATGACAGATACGCAGTATTTT. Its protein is CASSPPGHMTDTQYF.

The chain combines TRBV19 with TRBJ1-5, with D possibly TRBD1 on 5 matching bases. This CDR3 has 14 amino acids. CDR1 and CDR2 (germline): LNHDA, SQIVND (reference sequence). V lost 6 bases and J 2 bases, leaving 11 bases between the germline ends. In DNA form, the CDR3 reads TGTGCCAGTAGGGGACGGGGGGGCAATCAGCCCCAGCATTTT. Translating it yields CASRGRGGNQPQHF.

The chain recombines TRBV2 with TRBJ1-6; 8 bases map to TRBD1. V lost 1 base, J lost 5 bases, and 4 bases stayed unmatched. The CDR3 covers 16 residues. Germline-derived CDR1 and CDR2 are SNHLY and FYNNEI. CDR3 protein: CASSEGQGRHNSPLHF. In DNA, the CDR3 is TGTGCCAGCAGTGAAGGACAGGGGAGGCATAATTCACCCCTCCACTTT.

The CDR3: CASSVEAGHTGELFF. CDR3 sequence (DNA): TGTGCCAGCAGCGTAGAGGCGGGCCACACCGGGGAGCTGTTTTTT. The V and J genes are TRBV9 and TRBJ2-2; D perhaps matches TRBD2 (5 bases). CDR3 length equals 15 residues. The V and J ends lost 0 bases and 3 bases respectively, with 9 bases between them. From germline, CDR1 is SGDLS and CDR2 YYNGEE.

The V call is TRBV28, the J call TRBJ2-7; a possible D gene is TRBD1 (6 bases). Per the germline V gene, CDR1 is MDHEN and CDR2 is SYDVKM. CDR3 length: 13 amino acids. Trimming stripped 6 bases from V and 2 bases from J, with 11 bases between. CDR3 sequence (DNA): TGTGCCAGCAGAGGGACATTCCCCTACGAGCAGTACTTC. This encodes CASRGTFPYEQYF.

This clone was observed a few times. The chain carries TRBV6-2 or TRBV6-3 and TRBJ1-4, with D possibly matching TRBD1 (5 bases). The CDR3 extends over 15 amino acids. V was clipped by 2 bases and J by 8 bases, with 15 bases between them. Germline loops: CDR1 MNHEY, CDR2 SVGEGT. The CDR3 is CASSYDRPSGEKLFF. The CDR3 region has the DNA TGTGCCAGCAGTTACGACAGACCAAGTGGGGAAAAACTGTTTTTT.

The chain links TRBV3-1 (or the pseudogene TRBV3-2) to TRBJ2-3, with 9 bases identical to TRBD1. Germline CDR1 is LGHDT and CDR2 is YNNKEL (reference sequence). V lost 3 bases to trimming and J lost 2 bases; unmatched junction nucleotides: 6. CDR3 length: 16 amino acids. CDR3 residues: CASSHIRDRDTDTQYF. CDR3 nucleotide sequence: TGTGCCAGCAGCCATATCCGGGACAGGGACACAGATACGCAGTATTTT.

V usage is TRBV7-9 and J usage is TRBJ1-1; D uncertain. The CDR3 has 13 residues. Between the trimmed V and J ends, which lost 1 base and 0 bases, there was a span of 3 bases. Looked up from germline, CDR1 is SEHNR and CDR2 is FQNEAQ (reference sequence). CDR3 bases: TGTGCCAGCAGCTTAGTTATGAACACTGAAGCTTTCTTT. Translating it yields CASSLVMNTEAFF.

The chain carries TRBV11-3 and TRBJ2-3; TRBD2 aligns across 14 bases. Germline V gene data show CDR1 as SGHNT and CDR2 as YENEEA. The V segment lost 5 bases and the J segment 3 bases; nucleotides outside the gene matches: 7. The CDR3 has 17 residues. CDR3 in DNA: TGTGCCAGCAGCACAGGGACTAGCGGGAGTCCAACAGATACGCAGTATTTT. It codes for CASSTGTSGSPTDTQYF. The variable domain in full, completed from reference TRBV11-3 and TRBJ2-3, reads EAGVVQSPRYKIIEKKQPVAFWCNPISGHNTLYWYLQNLGQGPELLIRYENEEAVDDSQLPKDRFSAERLKGVDSTLKIQPAELGDSAVYLCASSTGTSGSPTDTQYFGPGTRLTVL.

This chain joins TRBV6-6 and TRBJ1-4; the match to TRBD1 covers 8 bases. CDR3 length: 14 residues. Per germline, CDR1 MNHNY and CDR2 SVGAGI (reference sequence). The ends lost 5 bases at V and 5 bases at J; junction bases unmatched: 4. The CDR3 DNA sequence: TGTGCCAGCAGTAACCGGGACAGGAATGAAAAACTGTTTTTT. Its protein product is CASSNRDRNEKLFF.

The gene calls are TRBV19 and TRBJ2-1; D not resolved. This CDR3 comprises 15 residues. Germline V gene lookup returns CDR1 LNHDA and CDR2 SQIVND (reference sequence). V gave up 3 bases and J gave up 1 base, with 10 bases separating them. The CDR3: CASSIERGSYNEQFF. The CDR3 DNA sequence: TGTGCCAGTAGTATTGAGCGTGGTTCCTACAATGAGCAGTTCTTC.

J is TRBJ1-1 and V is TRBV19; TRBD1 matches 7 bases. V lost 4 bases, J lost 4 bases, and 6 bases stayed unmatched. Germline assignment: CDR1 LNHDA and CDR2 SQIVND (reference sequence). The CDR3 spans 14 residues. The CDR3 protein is CASSNQGESTEAFF. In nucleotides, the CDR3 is TGTGCCAGTAGTAATCAGGGGGAGAGCACTGAAGCTTTCTTT.

This CDR3 reads CASMKGPNTEAFF. In DNA form, the CDR3 reads TGTGCCAGCATGAAGGGGCCGAACACTGAAGCTTTCTTT. This chain uses TRBV6-6 with TRBJ1-1; tentatively, D is TRBD1 (5 bases). This CDR3 spans 13 amino acids. CDR1 and CDR2 from the germline V gene are MNHNY and SVGAGI (reference sequence). With 7 bases removed from V and 1 base from J, the gap between germline ends came to 10 bases.

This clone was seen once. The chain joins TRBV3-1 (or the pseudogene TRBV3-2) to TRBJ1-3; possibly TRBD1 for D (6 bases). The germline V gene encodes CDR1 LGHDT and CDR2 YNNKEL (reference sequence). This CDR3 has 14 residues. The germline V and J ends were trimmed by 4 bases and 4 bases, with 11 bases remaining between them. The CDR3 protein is CASSPRTEGNTIYF. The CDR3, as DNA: TGTGCCAGCAGCCCCCGGACAGAAGGAAACACCATATATTTT.

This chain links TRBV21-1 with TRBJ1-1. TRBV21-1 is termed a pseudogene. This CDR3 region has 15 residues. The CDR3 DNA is TGTGCCAGCAGCAACCGGACTGGTGGAAACACTGAAGCTTTCTTT. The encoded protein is CASSNRTGGNTEAFF.